The clone carrying this T cell receptor beta chain was seen repeatedly, ten times or more. Its antigen remains unidentified. This record belongs to a study of identical twins. Study conclusions and caveats: Conclusions were drawn cross-sectionally by statistical analysis, without following the same donors. Excess sharing between twins was weaker in beta out-of-frame sequences.

Addition of a universal primer site occurred through template switching, and cDNA carried unique molecular identifiers. One entry per CDR3 protein, called by TCRdb with MiXCR from the 5' RACE reads. The sample lists 310,000 or so distinct CDR3 sequences, about 8.9% occurring once. CDR3 length equals 13 residues. V gave up 3 bases and J gave up 6 bases; unmatched junction bases: 4. Germline V gene sequence: CDR1 WSHSY, CDR2 SAAADI. These same records also appear under a second study, on yellow fever vaccine responses in identical twins. That work contributes: In identical twins, vaccine T cell responses appeared partly shared and partly individual.

This rearrangement joins TRBV10-2 to TRBJ1-2; TRBD1 matches at 7 bases. The receptor's source is a woman aged 18-29 years in good health. Sequencing used memory (CD45RO+) T cells sorted from blood. The CDR3 reads CASSEQGIDGYTF. The CDR3 region has the DNA TGCGCCAGCAGTGAACAGGGGATCGATGGCTACACCTTC.